Shown below are 20 T cell receptor beta chains from a single sample sequenced in a study of identical twins. TCRdb redid the calling of the 5' RACE reads with MiXCR, one entry per CDR3 protein. The sample carries some 1,700,000 distinct CDR3 sequences, under 35% recorded once. Sequencing was done on a sample of cord blood. All receptors derive from a newborn girl in good health.

The V and J genes are TRBV5-1 and TRBJ2-1, with 7 nucleotides matching TRBD2. J was trimmed by 5 bases and V by 2 bases; bases with no gene match: 7. Per the germline V gene, CDR1 is SGHRS and CDR2 is YFSETQ. The CDR3 covers 15 residues. The CDR3 DNA is TGCGCCAGCAGCTTTTTTACTAGCGCAAACAATGAGCAGTTCTTC. Translation: CASSFFTSANNEQFF.

DNA for the CDR3: TGCAGTGCTCAGTTCGGGACAGGCCGACAGCCCCAGCATTTT. Amino acids: CSAQFGTGRQPQHF. V and J are TRBV20-1 and TRBJ1-5; TRBD1 matches 8 bases. The CDR3 has 14 amino acids. The germline CDR1 and CDR2 sequences are DFQATT and SNEGSKA (reference sequence). The V and J ends lost 5 bases and 7 bases, in that order; junction bases with no gene match: 10.

The chain links TRBV20-1 to TRBJ2-7; 7 bases fit TRBD2. There are 14 residues in the CDR3. With V trimmed by 4 bases and J by 3 bases, 9 bases remained unmatched. The germline gives CDR1 DFQATT, CDR2 SNEGSKA (reference sequence). The CDR3 reads CSATTGSGNYEQYF. The DNA for the CDR3 is TGCAGTGCTACCACGGGGAGCGGGAACTACGAGCAGTACTTC.

The rearrangement joins TRBV30 to TRBJ1-5; D unresolved. The length of the CDR3 is 13 residues. V was shortened by 3 bases and J by 3 bases, with 9 bases between the two germline ends. Germline-derived CDR1 and CDR2 are GTSNPN and SVGIG (reference sequence). CDR3 region: CAWSWENNQPQHF. Written as DNA, the CDR3 is TGTGCCTGGAGCTGGGAAAACAATCAGCCCCAGCATTTT.

In regard to this clonotype: A much larger clone sits a single nucleotide away, making a read error possible. The rearrangement uses TRBV10-3 and TRBJ2-7; D is possibly TRBD1 (5 bases). Germline-derived CDR1 and CDR2 are ENHRY and SYGVKD. Trimming left V 6 bases short and J 8 bases short, with 23 bases between. The CDR3 totals 15 residues. As DNA, the CDR3 is TGTGCCATCAGCCAGTTGGGCTCAGGGTTATCCAAGCAGTACTTC. This translates into CAISQLGSGLSKQYF.

Worth noting for this clonotype: A far larger clone is one nucleotide away, so this likely arose from a read error. CDR3 region: CASSAGEQYF. The CDR3 region has the DNA TGTGCCAGCAGTGCAGGCGAGCAGTACTTC. The V gene is TRBV28, the J gene TRBJ2-4; D is unclear. The J call could be wrong; TRBJ2-7 is a better fit for the DNA end. The germline V gene has CDR1 MDHEN and CDR2 SYDVKM. The CDR3 has 10 residues.

This clonotype was observed a handful of times. The chain has TRBV7-2 and TRBJ1-5; the D gene is possibly TRBD1 (6 bases). Looked up from germline, CDR1 is SGHTA and CDR2 is FQGNSA. The CDR3 consists of 14 residues. Between the trimmed V and J ends, which lost 5 bases and 8 bases, there was a span of 16 bases. The CDR3 region is CASSPNRDRKPQHF. CDR3 DNA: TGTGCCAGCAGCCCGAACAGGGATAGAAAGCCCCAGCATTTT.

This clonotype came up many times. The chain combines TRBV12-3 or TRBV12-4 with TRBJ2-7; D is unclear. Trimming removed 7 bases from V and 3 bases from J, with 13 bases in between. This CDR3 has 13 amino acids. The CDR3 protein is CASTSPGYYEQYF. In DNA form, the CDR3 reads TGTGCCAGCACCTCCCCTGGCTACTACGAGCAGTACTTC.

CDR3 nucleotide sequence: TGTGCCATCTGGGCGACGGGGAAGAACACTGAAGCTTTCTTT. It encodes CAIWATGKNTEAFF. The chain has TRBV10-3 and TRBJ1-1; no reliable D call. Germline assignment: CDR1 ENHRY and CDR2 SYGVKD. Between the trimmed V and J ends, which lost 8 bases and 1 base, there was a span of 14 bases. The CDR3 covers 14 residues.

This clonotype was seen a handful of times. The J gene is TRBJ1-1, the V gene TRBV7-9; 11 bases map to TRBD1. The CDR3 contains 16 residues. Per germline, CDR1 SEHNR and CDR2 FQNEAQ (reference sequence). Trimming cost V 7 bases and J 3 bases; bases outside gene matches: 10. The CDR3 protein is CASTIIGTGGDTEAFF. In DNA form, the CDR3 reads TGTGCCAGCACCATAATAGGGACAGGGGGGGACACTGAAGCTTTCTTT.

This clonotype occurred once. J is TRBJ2-7 and V is TRBV5-1, with D possibly matching TRBD2 (5 bases). Germline-derived CDR1 and CDR2 are SGHRS and YFSETQ. Trimming left V 4 bases short and J 5 bases short, with 16 bases between. The CDR3 runs to 14 residues. The CDR3 coding sequence is TGCGCCAGCAGCCTAATCGACGACGGGGACGAGCAGTACTTC. This translates into CASSLIDDGDEQYF.

The chain employs TRBV6-6 and TRBJ2-1, with D possibly being TRBD1 or TRBD2 (6 bases each). The end of the DNA aligns better with TRBJ2-7, so the J call may be wrong. There are 14 residues in the CDR3. In germline, CDR1 is MNHNY, CDR2 SVGAGI (reference sequence). The CDR3 reads CASYLGGSYNEQYF. In DNA, the CDR3 is TGTGCCAGTTATTTGGGGGGCTCCTACAATGAGCAGTACTTC.

This clonotype showed up just a few times. The chain uses TRBV29-1 and TRBJ1-2; TRBD1 is a possible D gene (5 bases). CDR1 is SQVTM, CDR2 ANQGSEA, per germline. Trimming shortened V by 4 bases and J by 8 bases, and 14 bases separated the two germline ends. The CDR3 spans 12 residues. The CDR3 region has the DNA TGCAGCGTTGCCCAGGGTGGATCGGGCTACACCTTC. Translation gives CSVAQGGSGYTF.

The rearrangement joins TRBV6-1 to TRBJ1-2, with 7 bases fitting TRBD1. The germline V gene encodes CDR1 MNHNS and CDR2 SASEGT. V lost 8 bases to trimming and J lost 3 bases; unmatched junction nucleotides: 12. This CDR3 has 15 residues. This chain's CDR3 is CASPGASTGYYGYTF. The CDR3 DNA reads TGTGCCAGCCCGGGAGCCTCGACAGGGTACTATGGCTACACCTTC.

This clonotype was seen only a few times. This chain connects TRBV28 to TRBJ1-1; 7 bases match TRBD1. With 4 bases clipped from V and 7 bases from J, the junction kept 6 bases outside the gene matches. From germline, CDR1 is MDHEN and CDR2 SYDVKM. The CDR3 sequence is 13 residues long. The CDR3 loop reads CASSSGQNLEAFF. The CDR3 coding sequence is TGTGCCAGCAGTTCGGGACAGAACCTTGAAGCTTTCTTT.

The rearrangement uses TRBV5-1 and TRBJ2-7; D gene unclear. Germline V gives CDR1 SGHRS, CDR2 YFSETQ. Between the trimmed V and J ends, which lost 4 bases and 4 bases, there was a span of 12 bases. This CDR3 has 13 residues. The CDR3 protein is CASSPTYEYEQYF. The CDR3 DNA reads TGCGCCAGCAGCCCCACCTACGAATACGAGCAGTACTTC.

The CDR3 sequence: CAISERGQGGHEQYF. Written as DNA, the CDR3 is TGTGCCATCAGTGAGAGGGGACAGGGGGGCCACGAGCAGTACTTC. V and J are TRBV10-3 and TRBJ2-7, with TRBD1 matching 11 bases. The CDR3 runs 15 residues. The V segment lost 2 bases and the J segment 5 bases; nucleotides outside the gene matches: 5. CDR1 and CDR2 from the germline V gene are ENHRY and SYGVKD.

This clonotype was observed a few times. The V gene is TRBV29-1, the J gene TRBJ2-3; either TRBD1 or TRBD2 may supply D (5 bases each). The CDR3 consists of 13 residues. The germline gives CDR1 SQVTM, CDR2 ANQGSEA. V was trimmed by 2 bases and J by 6 bases, leaving 12 bases between them. As DNA, the CDR3 is TGCAGCGTTGAAATCGGGGCTAAGGATACGCAGTATTTT. Amino acids: CSVEIGAKDTQYF.

V and J are TRBV24-1 and TRBJ2-1, with 11 nucleotides matching TRBD2. Per germline, CDR1 KGHDR and CDR2 SFDVKD. This CDR3 comprises 14 residues. The trim removed 7 bases at V and 6 bases at J, leaving 4 bases unmatched. The chain's CDR3 is CATRGTSGPNEQFF. CDR3 nucleotide sequence: TGTGCCACCAGAGGGACTAGCGGCCCCAATGAGCAGTTCTTC.

This clonotype was observed a handful of times. V is TRBV11-2 and J is TRBJ2-1, with D possibly being TRBD2 (6 bases). Trimming took 2 bases from V and 0 from J, leaving 23 bases between them. The V gene's germline CDR1 is SGHAT and CDR2 FQNNGV. The CDR3 length is 20 residues. CDR3 coding DNA: TGTGCCAGCAGCTTAACTCAGATCGGGACCATCGGGGGCTCCTACAATGAGCAGTTCTTC. The encoded protein is CASSLTQIGTIGGSYNEQFF.